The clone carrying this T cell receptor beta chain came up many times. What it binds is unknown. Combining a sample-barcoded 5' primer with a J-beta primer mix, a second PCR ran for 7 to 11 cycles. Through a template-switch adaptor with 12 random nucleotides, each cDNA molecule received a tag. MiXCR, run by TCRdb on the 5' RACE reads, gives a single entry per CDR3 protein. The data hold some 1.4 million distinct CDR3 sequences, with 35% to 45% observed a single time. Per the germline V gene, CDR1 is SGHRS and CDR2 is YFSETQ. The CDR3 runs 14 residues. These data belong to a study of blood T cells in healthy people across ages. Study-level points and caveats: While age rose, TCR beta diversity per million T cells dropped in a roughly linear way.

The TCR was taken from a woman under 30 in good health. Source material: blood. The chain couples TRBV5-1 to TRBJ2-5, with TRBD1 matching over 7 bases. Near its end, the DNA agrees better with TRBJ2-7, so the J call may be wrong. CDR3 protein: CASSTRQGNYEQYF. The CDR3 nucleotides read TGCGCCAGCAGCACACGACAGGGCAACTACGAGCAGTACTTC.